This T cell receptor beta chain was observed in a study of cytomegalovirus exposure and HLA in healthy donors. Regarding the study as a whole: TCR beta V segments were, for the most part, productive about 90% or about 30% of the time in an earlier analysis. It was confirmed in vitro that three of the CMV-associated chains were specific for CMV antigens. It was approximately 170 TCR beta chains that were listed as cytomegalovirus-associated. The later analysis indicated that the majority of CMV-associated TCR beta chains appeared HLA-restricted.

Both 60 Vbeta primers and 13 Jbeta primers went into the PCR. Profiling relied on immunoSEQ multiplex PCR, and the TCRdb table lists in-frame clones only, not all of them. The sample gives about 180,000 clones, roughly four fifths of which show up once; about 1.6% is in the top ten. The germline V gene has CDR1 SGHVS and CDR2 FNYEAQ. The CDR3 sequence is 13 residues long. Trimming at V came to 5 bases and at J to 3 bases, leaving 3 bases not matched to a gene. A note on this clone: The antigen remains unidentified.

Material for sequencing was PBMCs. The sequence was obtained from a man between 18 and 35 years old in good health and CMV-seronegative. This chain uses TRBV7-6 with TRBJ1-2; 7 bases are shared with TRBD1. CDR3 amino acids: CASSPDRDYGYTF. CDR3 in DNA: TGTGCCAGCAGCCCTGACAGGGACTATGGCTACACCTTC.